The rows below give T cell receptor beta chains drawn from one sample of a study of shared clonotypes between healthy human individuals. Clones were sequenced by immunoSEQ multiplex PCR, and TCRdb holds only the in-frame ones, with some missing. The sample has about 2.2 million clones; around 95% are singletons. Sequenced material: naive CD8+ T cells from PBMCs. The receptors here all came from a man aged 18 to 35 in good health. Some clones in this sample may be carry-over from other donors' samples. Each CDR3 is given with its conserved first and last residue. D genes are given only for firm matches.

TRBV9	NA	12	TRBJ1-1	TGTGCCAGCAGCGTAGGACAAGGGGAAGCTTTCTTT	CASSVGQGEAFF
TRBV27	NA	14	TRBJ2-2	TGTGCCAGCAGCCAGATCGCGAACACCGGGGAGCTGTTTTTT	CASSQIANTGELFF
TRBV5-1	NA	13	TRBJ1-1	TGCGCCAGCAGCTTGGCGGCAGAGACTGAAGCTTTCTTT	CASSLAAETEAFF
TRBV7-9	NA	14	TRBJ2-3	TGTGCCAGCAGCCCACTGGGGGGAGCAGATACGCAGTATTTT	CASSPLGGADTQYF
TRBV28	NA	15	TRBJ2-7	TGTGCCAGCAGTTTAAGTGGGGACAAAATCTACGAGCAGTACTTC	CASSLSGDKIYEQYF
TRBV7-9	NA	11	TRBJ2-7	TGTGCCAGCAGCTTAGGGACCGAGCAGTACTTC	CASSLGTEQYF
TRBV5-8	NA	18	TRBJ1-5	TGTGCCAGCAGCTTGGCCACCGAAATCCGGACAAGCAATCAGCCCCAGCATTTT	CASSLATEIRTSNQPQHF
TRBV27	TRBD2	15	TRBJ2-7	TGTGCCAGCAGTCCCTTAGCGGGAGCCCAGTACGAGCAGTACTTC	CASSPLAGAQYEQYF
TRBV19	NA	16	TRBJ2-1	TGTGCCAGTAGTACGATACGGGACTTTAACTACAATGAGCAGTTCTTC	CASSTIRDFNYNEQFF
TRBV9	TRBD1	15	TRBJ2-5	TGTGCCAGCAGCTCCTCCGGGACAGCCCAAGAGACCCAGTACTTC	CASSSSGTAQETQYF
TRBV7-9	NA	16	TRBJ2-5	TGTGCCAGCAGCTTAGGCCCGGGGGTAGTACAAGAGACCCAGTACTTC	CASSLGPGVVQETQYF
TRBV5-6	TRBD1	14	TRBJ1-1	TGTGCCAGCAGCCGACAGGGAGAGAACACTGAAGCTTTCTTT	CASSRQGENTEAFF
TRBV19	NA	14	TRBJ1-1	TGTGCCAGTAGTATCGCACGGCCTGGGGATGAAGCTTTCTTT	CASSIARPGDEAFF
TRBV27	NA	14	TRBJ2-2	TGTGCCAGCAGTTACTACAGGAACACCGGGGAGCTGTTTTTT	CASSYYRNTGELFF
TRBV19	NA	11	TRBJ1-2	TGTGCCAGTGGGGTCGGACATGGCTACACCTTC	CASGVGHGYTF
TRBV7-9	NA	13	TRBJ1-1	TGTGCCAGCAGCGCGGGGGTGAACACTGAAGCTTTCTTT	CASSAGVNTEAFF
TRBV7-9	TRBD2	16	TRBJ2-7	TGTGCCAGCAGCGGGGGACTAGCGGGAGGACTCTACGAGCAGTACTTC	CASSGGLAGGLYEQYF
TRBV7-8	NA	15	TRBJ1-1	TGTGCCACCGCGCTGTACGGGGGAGGCCGCACTGAAGCTTTCTTT	CATALYGGGRTEAFF
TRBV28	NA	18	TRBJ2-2	TGTGCCAGCAGTTTCGGTGGGCGCCAGGGGATCAACACCGGGGAGCTGTTTTTT	CASSFGGRQGINTGELFF
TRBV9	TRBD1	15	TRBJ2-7	TGTGCCAGCAGCGTAGGAGGGGGCGGCTCCTACGAGCAGTACTTC	CASSVGGGGSYEQYF